This T cell receptor beta chain was documented in a study of blood T cell repertoires in COVID-19. Study background: Donors in the United States, Italy and Spain gave samples during acute or convalescent COVID-19. T cells, B-cell-depleted T cells, or PBMCs supplied cDNA or gDNA.

Study processing details: How many nucleated cells were present was estimated from reference gene primer amplification. The method was immunoSEQ multiplex PCR; TCRdb's version includes in-frame clones alone and lacks a portion of them. V and J calls and clone size are given by that table; D and trimming were obtained from the DNA. The profile covers 230,000 or so clones, with about 88% appearing a single time and roughly 5% taken by the ten largest. V shed 0 bases and J 12 bases; nucleotides not matched to a gene: 6. This CDR3 comprises 15 residues. CDR1 is SGHKS and CDR2 is YYEKEE in the germline V gene (reference sequence).

This chain uses TRBV5-5 with TRBJ2-1, with 13 positions matching TRBD2. This receptor was taken from a woman aged 40 to 49 who had recovered from COVID-19. Specimen: peripheral blood. As DNA, the CDR3 is TGTGCCAGCAGCTTGGGGACTAGCGGGAGTTTTGTGCAGTTCTTC. Amino acid sequence: CASSLGTSGSFVQFF.